This T cell receptor beta chain was recorded in a study of T cell responses to AZD1222 COVID-19 vaccine. Study-level points and caveats: Spike regions recognized by vaccine-associated CD4 TCRs spanned the protein, led by 160-218 and 743-854.

Concerning this clone: Its antigen is as yet unknown.

The data were produced by immunoSEQ multiplex PCR, yet TCRdb's version contains in-frame clones alone and is incomplete. The sample lists roughly 120,000 clones, 88% occurring once. Germline V CDR1 and CDR2: SQVTM, ANQGSEA. The CDR3 consists of 14 residues. The V end lost 0 bases, the J end lost 7 bases, and 15 bases lay between the germline ends. The sample here was peripheral blood, taken on day 0 of AZD1222 vaccination. This TCR came from an adult in good health. The rearrangement joins TRBV29-1 to TRBJ1-2, with a weak D call TRBD1 (6 bases). The CDR3 region has the DNA TGCAGCGTTGAAGATTGGGGGGCCTCTTTTGGCTACACCTTC. It is translated as CSVEDWGASFGYTF.